This T cell receptor beta chain derives from a study of blood T cell repertoires in COVID-19 (dated by TCRdb to the early 2020s). Background on the whole study: Samples from collaborators originated in the United States, Italy and Spain and spanned both the acute and convalescent phases of COVID-19. A freely available public database, intended as a resource for researchers studying the immune response to SARS-CoV-2, is where the repertoires were released. Samples were obtained from the ongoing ImmuneRACE study (first 160 participants) and from about 1,300 subjects provided by 6 global collaborators. The prospective study material was composed of cDNA or gDNA derived from T cells, B-cell-depleted T cells, or PBMCs. The sample metadata nearly always contained a de-identified subject ID, COVID-19 status, age in years and sex. The dataset comprised deeply sampled blood TCRbeta repertoires from subjects exposed to, actively infected with, or recovered from COVID-19. Where available, HLA class I and class II types were taken from metadata supplied by the sample provider and were not determined by assay-based typing. Here is what the overall study found, with its caveats: The quantity of clinical and demographic metadata differed by source and by participant and was supplied without curation.

Comments on this clone: Its specific antigen is unknown. It has no much larger one-base neighbor in the sample; base qualities were not kept.

Participants in the prospective study were enrolled through a virtual design, were aged roughly 18 to 100 years, and lived in roughly 24 United States geographic areas. In the prospective study, cohorts were assigned on the basis of participant-reported clinical history obtained from a screening survey and a study questionnaire. Recovered participants in ImmuneRACE Cohort 3 were defined as having two consecutive negative NP/OP PCR tests, clearance from a healthcare professional, or resolution of symptoms. In the prospective study, whole blood, serum and a nasopharyngeal or oropharyngeal swab were collected from each participant by mobile phlebotomists. Over an approximately 2-month period, participants in the prospective study had the option of providing additional blood draws and questionnaires. Before DNA extraction, blood samples from the prospective study were shipped at room temperature or frozen.

TCRbeta CDR3 regions were amplified from genomic DNA by means of the immunoSEQ Assay, a bias-controlled multiplex PCR. The authors' pipeline ran thus. Nucleated cell counts per sample were estimated from amplification of reference gene primers within the assay. To quantify the absolute abundance of each unique TCRbeta CDR3 rearrangement, sequence reads were collapsed and filtered. For each sample, productive Simpson clonality was calculated as the square root of Simpson's diversity index across productive rearrangements. TCRdb holds this immuneACCESS table with in-frame rearrangements only. Some clones are missing; in checked studies, unresolved V genes explain under half, and the rest has no known cause. Clone size and the V and J calls come from that table; the DNA yielded D and trimming. The sample has nearly 350,000 clones on record, over 75% of them singletons. The biggest ten clones account for about 0.93% of the sample.

Source material: PBMCs or T cells enriched from blood (not recorded which). The receptor was isolated from a woman aged 25 to 39 who had recovered from COVID-19.

The nucleotide sequence reads as follows: TGCGCCAGCAGTGAGCAGGGGGGTAATTACGAGCAGTACTTC. Translated, this is CASSEQGGNYEQYF. The sequence joins TRBV5-1 to TRBJ2-7, and the D gene may be TRBD1, 7 bases matching. V lost 5 bases and J lost 4 bases; the stretch between them is 16 bases long. As encoded in the germline V gene, CDR1 is SGHRS while CDR2 is YFSETQ. Including cysteine and phenylalanine, the CDR3 has 14 amino acids. Only CDR3 DNA remains: 42 bases, in frame from the first base.